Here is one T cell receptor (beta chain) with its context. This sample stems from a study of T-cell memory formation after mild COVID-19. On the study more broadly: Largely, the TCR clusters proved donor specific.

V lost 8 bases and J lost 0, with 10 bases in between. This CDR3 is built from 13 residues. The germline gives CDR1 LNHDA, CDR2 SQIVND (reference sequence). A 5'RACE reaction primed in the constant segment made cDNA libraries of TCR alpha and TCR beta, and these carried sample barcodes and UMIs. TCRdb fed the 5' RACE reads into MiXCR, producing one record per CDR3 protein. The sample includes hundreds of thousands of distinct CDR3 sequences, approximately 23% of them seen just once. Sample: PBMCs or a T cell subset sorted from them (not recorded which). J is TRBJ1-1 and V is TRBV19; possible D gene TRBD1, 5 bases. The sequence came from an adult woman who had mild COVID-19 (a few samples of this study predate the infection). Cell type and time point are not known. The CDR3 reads CASVRQLNTEAFF. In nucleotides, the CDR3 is TGTGCCAGTGTCAGACAGCTGAACACTGAAGCTTTCTTT.